These T cell receptor beta chains were read from a single sample in a study of blood T cell repertoires in COVID-19. Generated by immunoSEQ multiplex PCR, the TCRdb table keeps only in-frame clones and is missing some. The sample lists approximately 300,000 clones; about 86% were seen once. Sequencing was performed on peripheral blood. The receptors stem from a person aged 70 to 79 with COVID-19, enrolled during active disease. CDR3s include the opening cysteine and the closing phenylalanine or tryptophan. A D gene is named only where the DNA matches it firmly. Clone sizes are given selectively: once, few, many, or a class where the clone is expanded.

J gene | D gene | V gene | clone size | CDR3 DNA | CDR3 protein
TRBJ1-1 | TRBD1 | TRBV6-2/TRBV6-3 | - | TGTGCCAGCAGCCGGGACAGGGGGACTGAAGCTTTCTTT | CASSRDRGTEAFF
TRBJ2-5 | TRBD2 | TRBV6-5 | - | TGTGCCAGCAGTTACTCACGGGGGGGGGCTGGAGAGACCCAGTACTTC | CASSYSRGGAGETQYF
TRBJ1-1 | - | TRBV28 | few | TGTGCCAGCAGTTTTCAGGGTTCTATGAACACTGAAGCTTTCTTT | CASSFQGSMNTEAFF
TRBJ1-1 | TRBD1 | TRBV4-2 | - | TGTGCCAGCAGCCAAGCCCAGGGGGTTACTGAAGCTTTCTTT | CASSQAQGVTEAFF
TRBJ2-7 | - | TRBV5-6 | - | TGTGCCAGCAGCCGCGGGCGGGGTTACGAGCAGTACTTC | CASSRGRGYEQYF
TRBJ2-2 | TRBD1 | TRBV9 | - | TGTGCCAGCAGCGTCCGCGGTGCAGGGGGCACCGGGGAGCTGTTTTTT | CASSVRGAGGTGELFF
TRBJ2-1 | - | TRBV19 | - | TGTGCCAGTAGTTTAGCTCCCTACAATGAGCAGTTCTTC | CASSLAPYNEQFF
TRBJ1-5 | - | TRBV7-9 | - | TGTGCCAGCAGCTTAGAGCAGGCGCAGCCCCAGCATTTT | CASSLEQAQPQHF
TRBJ2-5 | TRBD2 | TRBV5-1 | - | TGCGCCAGCAGCTTTACTCAGCGGGAGGGCCCGGCCGGGACCCAGTACTTC | CASSFTQREGPAGTQYF
TRBJ2-2 | TRBD2 | TRBV5-4 | - | TGTGCCAGCAGCCCGCCCACCCTAGCGGGCGGGGAGCTGTTTTTT | CASSPPTLAGGELFF
TRBJ2-1 | - | TRBV6-1 | - | TGTGCCAGCAGGCTGAGCAATGAGCAGTTCTTC | CASRLSNEQFF
TRBJ1-1 | - | TRBV5-1 | - | TGCGCCAGCAGCTTGGATTCCGGGTTGGGCACTGAAGCTTTCTTT | CASSLDSGLGTEAFF
TRBJ1-2 | - | TRBV11-2 | - | TGTGCCAGCAGCTCGCAAACAGGGCTGAATGGCTACACCTTC | CASSSQTGLNGYTF
TRBJ2-2 | TRBD1 | TRBV2 | - | TGTGCCAGCGATCGACAGGGAAACACCGGGGAGCTGTTTTTT | CASDRQGNTGELFF
TRBJ2-1 | TRBD2 | TRBV7-9 | - | TGTGCCCTACAACCCCCTAGCGGGGGGTACAATGAGCAGTTCTTC | CALQPPSGGYNEQFF
TRBJ2-7 | - | TRBV2 | few | TGTGCCAGCAGGGACAGTCTCGAGCAGTACTTC | CASRDSLEQYF
TRBJ1-5 | - | TRBV7-2 | - | TGTGCCAGCAGCTTAGTCTTTGGGGGCACGAGCAATCAGCCCCAGCATTTT | CASSLVFGGTSNQPQHF
TRBJ1-3 | - | TRBV6-6 | - | TGTGCCAGCAGTTACGGGACTCAGCCCGGAAACACCATATATTTT | CASSYGTQPGNTIYF